This T cell receptor beta chain derives from a study of T-cell memory formation after mild COVID-19. Study-level information: Most TCR clusters belonged to a single donor.

Constant-segment primers were used for 5'RACE, and the resulting TCR alpha and TCR beta cDNA libraries carried sample barcodes and UMIs. MiXCR, run by TCRdb on the 5' RACE reads, gives a single entry per CDR3 protein. The data show about 610,000 distinct CDR3 sequences, approximately 15% seen once. This clonotype has a handful of counts. Germline values: CDR1 SGHTA, CDR2 FQGNSA. V gave up 3 bases and J gave up 2 bases; unmatched junction bases: 6. The CDR3 extends over 16 amino acids. The material sequenced was PBMCs or a T cell subset sorted from them (not recorded which). The TCR was taken from an adult woman who had mild COVID-19 (a few samples of this study predate the infection). Cell type and time point are not known. The chain is built from TRBV7-2 and TRBJ2-2, with 7 bases fitting TRBD1. The CDR3 region has the DNA TGTGCCAGCAGCTTCCTAGGGACAGTCAACACCGGGGAGCTGTTTTTT. Translated, it gives CASSFLGTVNTGELFF.